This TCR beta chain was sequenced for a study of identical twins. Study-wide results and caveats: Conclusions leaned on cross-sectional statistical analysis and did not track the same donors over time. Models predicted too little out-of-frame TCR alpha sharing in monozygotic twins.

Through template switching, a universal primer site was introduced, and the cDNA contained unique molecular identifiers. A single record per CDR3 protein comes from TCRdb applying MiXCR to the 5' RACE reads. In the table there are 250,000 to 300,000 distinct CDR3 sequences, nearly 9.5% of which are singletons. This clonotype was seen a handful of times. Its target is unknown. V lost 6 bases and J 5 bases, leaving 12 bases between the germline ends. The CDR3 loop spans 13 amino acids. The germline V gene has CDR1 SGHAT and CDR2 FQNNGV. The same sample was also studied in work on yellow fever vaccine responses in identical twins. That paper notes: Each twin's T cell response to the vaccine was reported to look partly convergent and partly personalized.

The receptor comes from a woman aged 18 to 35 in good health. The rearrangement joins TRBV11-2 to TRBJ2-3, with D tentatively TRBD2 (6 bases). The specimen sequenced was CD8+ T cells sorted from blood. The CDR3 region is CASSQSGLDTQYF. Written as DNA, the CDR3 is TGTGCCAGCAGTCAAAGCGGGTTAGATACGCAGTATTTT.